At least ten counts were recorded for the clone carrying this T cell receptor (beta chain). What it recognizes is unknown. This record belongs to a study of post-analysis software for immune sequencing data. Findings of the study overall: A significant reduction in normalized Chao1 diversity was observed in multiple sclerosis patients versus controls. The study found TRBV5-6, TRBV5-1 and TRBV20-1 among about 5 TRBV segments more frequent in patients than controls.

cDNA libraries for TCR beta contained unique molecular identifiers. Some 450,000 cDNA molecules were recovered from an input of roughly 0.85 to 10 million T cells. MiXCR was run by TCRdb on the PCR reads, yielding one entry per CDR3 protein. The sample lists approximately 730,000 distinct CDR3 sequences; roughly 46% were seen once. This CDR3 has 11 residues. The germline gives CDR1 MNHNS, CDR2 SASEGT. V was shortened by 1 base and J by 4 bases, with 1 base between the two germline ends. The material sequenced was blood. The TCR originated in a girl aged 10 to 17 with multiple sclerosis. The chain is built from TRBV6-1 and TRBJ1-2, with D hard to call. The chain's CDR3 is CASSEGYGYTF. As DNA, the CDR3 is TGTGCCAGCAGTGAAGGCTATGGCTACACCTTC.